Following are 10 T cell receptor beta chains from one sample sequenced in a study of post-analysis software for immune sequencing data. Whole-study results and caveats: A handful of TRBV segments appeared more often in patients than in controls, and TRBV5-6, TRBV5-1 and TRBV20-1 were among these.

These TCRs are of unknown antigen specificity. Each TCR beta cDNA library carried unique molecular identifiers. TCRdb passed the PCR reads through MiXCR, listing each CDR3 protein once. The data show roughly 800,000 distinct CDR3 sequences, around 46% seen once. Sequencing was done on a sample of blood. Source of these receptors: a girl aged 5 to 17 with multiple sclerosis.

This clonotype showed up just a few times. The chain carries TRBV7-2 and TRBJ2-3; 9 bases are a match to TRBD2. The CDR3 length is 15 residues. Looked up from germline, CDR1 is SGHTA and CDR2 is FQGNSA. The V segment lost 4 bases and the J segment 2 bases; nucleotides outside the gene matches: 4. CDR3 in DNA: TGTGCCAGCAGCTCTAGCGGGACCGACACAGATACGCAGTATTTT. This translates into CASSSSGTDTDTQYF. The variable domain in full, completed from reference TRBV7-2 and TRBJ2-3, reads GAGVSQSPSNKVTEKGKDVELRCDPISGHTALYWYRQSLGQGLEFLIYFQGNSAPDKSGLPSDRFSAERTGGSVSTLTIQRTQQEDSAVYLCASSSSGTDTDTQYFGPGTRLTVL.

The chain is built from TRBV6-6 and TRBJ2-1; weak D call: TRBD2 (5 bases). With 0 bases removed from V and 4 bases from J, the gap between germline ends came to 10 bases. CDR1 and CDR2 from the germline V gene are MNHNY and SVGAGI (reference sequence). CDR3 length: 15 residues. CDR3 amino acids: CASSYSEDPYNEQFF. CDR3 sequence (DNA): TGTGCCAGCAGTTACTCGGAGGACCCGTACAATGAGCAGTTCTTC.

The V gene is TRBV7-9, the J gene TRBJ2-1, with 8 bases fitting TRBD1. The ends lost 3 bases at V and 8 bases at J; junction bases unmatched: 3. The CDR3 totals 13 residues. Germline CDR1 SEHNR, CDR2 FQNEAQ (reference sequence). The CDR3 DNA reads TGTGCCAGCAGCTTTTTCAGGGGGCATGAGCAGTTCTTC. This gives the protein CASSFFRGHEQFF.

The CDR3: CASSLKGNQPQHF. The CDR3 DNA reads TGTGCCAGCAGTTTAAAGGGCAATCAGCCCCAGCATTTT. The V and J genes are TRBV12-3 or TRBV12-4 and TRBJ1-5; unclear D gene. The CDR3 length is 13 residues. V was pared by 2 bases and J by 2 bases, with 4 bases between.

This clonotype has only a few counts. CDR3 nucleotide sequence: TGTGCCACCAGCAGAGACGAGACTAGCGGGACCTCCTACAATGAGCAGTTCTTC. This sequence encodes CATSRDETSGTSYNEQFF. The chain employs TRBV15 and TRBJ2-1; 11 positions agree with TRBD2. CDR1 and CDR2 from the germline V gene are LNHNV and YYDKDF (reference sequence). Trimming at V came to 0 bases and at J to 0 bases, leaving 4 bases not matched to a gene. CDR3 length equals 18 residues.

Notes on this clonotype: One end of the junction fails to match germline, which may point to a read error. The chain links TRBV5-1 to TRBJ2-7, with a tentative D call TRBD1 (6 bases). This CDR3 spans 14 amino acids. Per germline, CDR1 SGHRS and CDR2 YFSETQ. The chain's CDR3 is CASSLKQGVHEQYF. The CDR3 nucleotides read TGTGCCAGCAGCTTAAAACAGGGAGTACACGAGCAGTACTTC.

This clonotype was recorded a few times. This sequence joins TRBV5-1 and TRBJ2-7; D possibly corresponds to TRBD2 (5 bases). The CDR3 is 14 residues long. Trimming pared 0 bases from V and 4 bases from J, leaving 11 bases between. CDR1 and CDR2 (germline): SGHRS, YFSETQ. The CDR3 spells CASSLAPEVYEQYF. Written as DNA, the CDR3 is TGCGCCAGCAGCTTGGCACCGGAGGTATACGAGCAGTACTTC.

This clonotype was detected a few times. This chain's CDR3 is CASTYSGGPYEQYF. As DNA, the CDR3 is TGCGCCAGCACGTATTCGGGGGGCCCCTACGAGCAGTACTTC. This chain joins TRBV5-1 and TRBJ2-7, with a possible D match to TRBD2 (7 bases). Germline assignment: CDR1 SGHRS and CDR2 YFSETQ. CDR3 length: 14 amino acids. V gave up 6 bases and J gave up 2 bases, with 15 bases separating them.

This clonotype was counted a few times. The chain joins TRBV6-6 to TRBJ2-3; maybe TRBD2 (5 bases). Trimming took 4 bases from V and 6 from J, leaving 20 bases between them. This CDR3 contains 16 residues. Germline lookup yields CDR1 MNHNY and CDR2 SVGAGI (reference sequence). CDR3 DNA sequence: TGTGCCAGCAGTTTATTGAAGGCGGGTAGACTCGATACGCAGTATTTT. It is translated as CASSLLKAGRLDTQYF.

This clonotype showed up just a few times. The chain links TRBV7-2 to TRBJ1-2, with D tentatively TRBD1 (6 bases). The CDR3 is 13 amino acids. Germline V gives CDR1 SGHTA, CDR2 FQGNSA. Trimming stripped 4 bases from V and 7 bases from J, with 13 bases between. The CDR3 DNA sequence: TGTGCCAGCAGCTCCCACAGGGCCGGTGGCTACACCTTC. Residues: CASSSHRAGGYTF. Using reference TRBV7-2 and TRBJ1-2 for the parts outside the CDR3, the full variable domain is GAGVSQSPSNKVTEKGKDVELRCDPISGHTALYWYRQSLGQGLEFLIYFQGNSAPDKSGLPSDRFSAERTGGSVSTLTIQRTQQEDSAVYLCASSSHRAGGYTFGSGTRLTVV.